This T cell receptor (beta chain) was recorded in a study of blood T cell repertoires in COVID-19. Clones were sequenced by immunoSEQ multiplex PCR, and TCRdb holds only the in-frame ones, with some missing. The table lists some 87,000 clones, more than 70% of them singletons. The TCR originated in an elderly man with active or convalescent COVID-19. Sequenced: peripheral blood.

CDR3 loop: CASSLWGTTKNIQYF. The CDR3 DNA is TGTGCCAGCAGCTTGTGGGGGACAACCAAAAACATTCAGTACTTC. The chain recombines TRBV5-6 with TRBJ2-4; D is perhaps TRBD1 (6 bases). Germline assignment: CDR1 SGHDT and CDR2 YYEEEE. The CDR3 runs to 15 residues. The V gene lost 1 base and the J gene lost 2 bases, with 10 bases spanning the gap.